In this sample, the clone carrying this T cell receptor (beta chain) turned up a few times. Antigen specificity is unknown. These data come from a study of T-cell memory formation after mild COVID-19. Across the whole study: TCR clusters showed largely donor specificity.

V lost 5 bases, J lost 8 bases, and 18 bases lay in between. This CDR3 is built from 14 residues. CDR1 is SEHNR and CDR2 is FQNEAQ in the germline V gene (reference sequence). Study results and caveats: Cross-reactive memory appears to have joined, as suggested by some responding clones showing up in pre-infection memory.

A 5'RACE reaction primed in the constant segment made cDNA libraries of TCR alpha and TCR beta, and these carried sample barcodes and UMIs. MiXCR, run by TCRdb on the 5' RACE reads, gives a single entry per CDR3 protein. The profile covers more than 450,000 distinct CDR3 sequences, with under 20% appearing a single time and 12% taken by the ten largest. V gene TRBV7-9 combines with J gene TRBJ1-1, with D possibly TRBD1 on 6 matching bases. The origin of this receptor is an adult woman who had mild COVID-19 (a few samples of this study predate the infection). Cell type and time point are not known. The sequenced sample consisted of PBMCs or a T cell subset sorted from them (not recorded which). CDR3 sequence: CASSGTLDRREAFF. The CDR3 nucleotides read TGTGCCAGCAGCGGCACCCTTGACAGGCGAGAAGCTTTCTTT.